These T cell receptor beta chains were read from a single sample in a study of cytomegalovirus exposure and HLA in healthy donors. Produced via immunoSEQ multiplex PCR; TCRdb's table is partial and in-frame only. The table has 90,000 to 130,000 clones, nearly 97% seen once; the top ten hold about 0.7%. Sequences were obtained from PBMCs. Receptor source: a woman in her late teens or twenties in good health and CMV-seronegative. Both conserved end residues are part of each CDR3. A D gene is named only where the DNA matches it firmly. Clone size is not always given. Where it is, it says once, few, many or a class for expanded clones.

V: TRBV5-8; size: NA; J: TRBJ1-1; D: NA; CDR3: CASSRQSEAFF; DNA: TGTGCCAGCAGCCGACAGTCTGAAGCTTTCTTT
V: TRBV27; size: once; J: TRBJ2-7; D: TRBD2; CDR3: CASRDVAGGSNEQYF; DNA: TGTGCCAGCCGGGACGTAGCGGGGGGGAGTAACGAGCAGTACTTC
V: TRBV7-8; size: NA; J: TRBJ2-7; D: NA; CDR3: CASSSPLGGASYEQYF; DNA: TGTGCCAGCAGCTCCCCTTTAGGGGGGGCCTCCTACGAGCAGTACTTC
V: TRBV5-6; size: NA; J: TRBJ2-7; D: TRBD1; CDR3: CASSRDRYYEQYF; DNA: TGTGCCAGCAGCCGGGACAGATACTACGAGCAGTACTTC
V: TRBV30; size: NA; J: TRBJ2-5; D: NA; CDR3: CAWSAGYQETQYF; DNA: TGTGCCTGGAGCGCAGGGTACCAAGAGACCCAGTACTTC
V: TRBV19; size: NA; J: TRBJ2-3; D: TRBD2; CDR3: CASARASGEDTQYF; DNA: TGTGCCAGTGCTCGTGCTAGCGGGGAGGATACGCAGTATTTT
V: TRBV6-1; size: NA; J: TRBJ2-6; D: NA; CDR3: CASSEELSGANVLTF; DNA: TGTGCCAGCAGTGAAGAGCTCTCTGGGGCCAACGTCCTGACTTTC
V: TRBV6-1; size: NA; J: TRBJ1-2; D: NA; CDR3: CASSDGPRSGGYTF; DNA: TGTGCCAGCAGTGACGGCCCTCGATCGGGTGGCTACACCTTC
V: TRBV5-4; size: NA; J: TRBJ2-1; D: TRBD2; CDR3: CASSPGGGRNNEQFF; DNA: TGTGCCAGCAGTCCGGGCGGGGGGCGAAACAATGAGCAGTTCTTC
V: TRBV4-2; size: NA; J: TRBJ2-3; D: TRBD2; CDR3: CASSQEGVYGGGASDTQYF; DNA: TGTGCCAGCAGCCAAGAAGGGGTATATGGCGGGGGGGCATCAGATACGCAGTATTTT
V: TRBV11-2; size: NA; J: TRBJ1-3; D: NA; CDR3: CASSLDAWGGSGNTIYF; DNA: TGTGCCAGCAGCTTAGATGCGTGGGGGGGATCTGGAAACACCATATATTTT
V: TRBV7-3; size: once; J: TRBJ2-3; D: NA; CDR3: CASREGRGTDTQYF; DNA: TGTGCCAGCAGGGAGGGTCGGGGGACAGATACGCAGTATTTT
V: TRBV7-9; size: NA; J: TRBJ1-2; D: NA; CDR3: CASSLDVRVGYTF; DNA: TGTGCCAGCAGCTTAGATGTCCGGGTTGGCTACACCTTC
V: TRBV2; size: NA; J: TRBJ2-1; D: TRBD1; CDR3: CASRFGQGLTYNEQFF; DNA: TGTGCCAGCAGGTTCGGACAGGGCCTTACCTACAATGAGCAGTTCTTC
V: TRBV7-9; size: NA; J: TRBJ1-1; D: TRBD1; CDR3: CASSFALAGGSNTEAFF; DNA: TGTGCCAGCAGCTTTGCTTTGGCAGGGGGCTCGAACACTGAAGCTTTCTTT
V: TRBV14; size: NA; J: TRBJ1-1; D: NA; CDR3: CASSQDPTYFKAFF; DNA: TGTGCCAGCAGCCAAGATCCGACATACTTTAAAGCTTTCTTT
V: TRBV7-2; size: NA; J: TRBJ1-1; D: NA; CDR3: CASSLRSGQLNTEAFF; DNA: TGTGCCAGCAGCTTACGATCGGGACAACTGAACACTGAAGCTTTCTTT
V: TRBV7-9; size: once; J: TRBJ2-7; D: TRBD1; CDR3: CASSVWTGRNEQYF; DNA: TGTGCCAGCAGCGTGTGGACAGGGAGGAACGAGCAGTACTTC
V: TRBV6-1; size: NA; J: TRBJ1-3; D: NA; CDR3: CASRDSGNTIYF; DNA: TGTGCCAGCCGGGACTCTGGAAACACCATATATTTT
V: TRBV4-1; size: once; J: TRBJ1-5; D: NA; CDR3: CASSQLSTGLQPQHF; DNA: TGCGCCAGCAGCCAGTTATCTACAGGCCTACAGCCCCAGCATTTT
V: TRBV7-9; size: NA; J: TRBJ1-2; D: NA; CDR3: CASSFGHGPRNYNYGYTF; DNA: TGTGCCAGCAGCTTCGGACACGGACCCAGAAATTACAACTATGGCTACACCTTC
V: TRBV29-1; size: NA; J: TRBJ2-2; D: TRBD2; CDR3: CSVVGASGANTGELFF; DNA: TGCAGCGTTGTAGGAGCTAGCGGGGCGAACACCGGGGAGCTGTTTTTT
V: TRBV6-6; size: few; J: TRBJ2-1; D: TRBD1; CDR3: CASRLDRAVHNEQFF; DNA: TGTGCCAGCAGGTTGGACAGGGCCGTCCACAATGAGCAGTTCTTC
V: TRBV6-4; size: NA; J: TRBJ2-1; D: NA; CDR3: CASSDFGGEQFF; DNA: TGTGCCAGCAGTGACTTTGGCGGTGAGCAGTTCTTC
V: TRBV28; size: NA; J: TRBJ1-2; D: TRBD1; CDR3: CASIIGGTGASSGYTF; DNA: TGTGCCAGCATCATCGGGGGGACAGGGGCATCGTCGGGCTACACCTTC
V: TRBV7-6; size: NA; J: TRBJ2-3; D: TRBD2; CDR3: CASSFLRGGSTDTQYF; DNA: TGTGCCAGCAGCTTTTTGCGGGGGGGCAGCACAGATACGCAGTATTTT
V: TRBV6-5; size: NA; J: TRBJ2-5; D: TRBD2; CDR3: CASSSSGGRRETQYF; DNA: TGTGCCAGCAGCTCTAGCGGGGGCCGGCGGGAGACCCAGTACTTC